This T cell receptor beta chain is drawn from a study of blood T cell repertoires in COVID-19. Study details: Samples of COVID-19 (acute and convalescent) were obtained from the United States, Italy and Spain. From T cells, B-cell-depleted T cells, or PBMCs came the material, which was cDNA or gDNA.

Study processing details: Using reference gene primer amplification, nucleated cell counts were estimated. Using immunoSEQ multiplex PCR, the repertoire was profiled, and TCRdb retains in-frame clones only, with some absent. That table supplies the V and J calls and clone size; D and trimming were determined from the DNA. This repertoire shows 200,000 to 300,000 clones, around 83% found once; its top ten account for about 1.6%. The V gene end was trimmed by 6 bases and the J gene end by 9 bases; junction bases not matched to a gene: 4. Per germline, CDR1 MDHEN and CDR2 SYDVKM. CDR3 length equals 14 residues.

The J gene is TRBJ1-6, the V gene TRBV28; 11 bases match TRBD1. The sequence came from a woman between 40 and 55 years old who had recovered from COVID-19. The sequencing sample was made of peripheral blood. The CDR3 DNA follows: TGTGCCAGCAGATCGGGACAGGGGGGTTCACCCCTCCACTTT. Amino acids: CASRSGQGGSPLHF.